Presented here are 3 T cell receptor beta chains from one specimen sequenced in a study of regulatory T cells in long-lasting Graves disease. Through Arm-PCR of CDR3 regions and iRepertoire HTBI primers, TCR beta libraries were built. TCRdb ran MiXCR on the multiplex PCR reads and lists one entry per CDR3 protein. Here the sample spans some 450,000 distinct CDR3 sequences, about 16% being singletons. As for time point: newly diagnosed GD, antithyroid drugs for less than 3 months. Preparation of the TCR library used RNA extracted from PBMCs. The same data also contributed to another study, on T cells in Graves' hyperthyroidism and ophthalmopathy.

The sequencing here drew on peripheral blood mononuclear cells (PBMCs), taken at new diagnosis, from a patient treated with antithyroid drugs. These receptors all stem from a woman between 25 and 40 years old with Graves disease.

This clonotype was seen ten or more times. The chain carries TRBV20-1 and TRBJ2-1; perhaps TRBD2 as D (5 bases). The CDR3 spans 14 residues. Trimming shortened V by 5 bases and J by 9 bases, and 20 bases separated the two germline ends. Germline CDR1 and CDR2: DFQATT and SNEGSKA (reference sequence). CDR3 region: CSAPPWTASPEQFF. Here the CDR3 DNA reads TGCAGTGCTCCACCATGGACTGCCAGCCCTGAGCAGTTCTTC.

The table lists this clonotype with many counts. CDR3 protein: CASSSPLQAGGDTQYF. For the CDR3, the DNA is TGTGCCAGCAGCTCTCCGCTTCAAGCGGGAGGGGATACGCAGTATTTT. The chain couples TRBV6-1 to TRBJ2-3; 10 nucleotides line up with TRBD2. CDR3 length: 16 amino acids. Germline CDR1 reads MNHNS; CDR2 reads SASEGT. The V segment lost 6 bases and the J segment 6 bases; nucleotides outside the gene matches: 12.

This clonotype was observed many times. One junction end does not reproduce the germline sequence, and a read error may be involved. The V call is TRBV28, the J call TRBJ2-7, with 7 bases aligning to TRBD1. The CDR3 runs 14 residues. Germline V gene data show CDR1 as MDHEN and CDR2 as SYDVKM. CDR3 region: CASRSGTASYEQYF. The CDR3 region has the DNA TGCGCCAGCAGGTCCGGGACAGCTTCCTACGAGCAGTACTTC.